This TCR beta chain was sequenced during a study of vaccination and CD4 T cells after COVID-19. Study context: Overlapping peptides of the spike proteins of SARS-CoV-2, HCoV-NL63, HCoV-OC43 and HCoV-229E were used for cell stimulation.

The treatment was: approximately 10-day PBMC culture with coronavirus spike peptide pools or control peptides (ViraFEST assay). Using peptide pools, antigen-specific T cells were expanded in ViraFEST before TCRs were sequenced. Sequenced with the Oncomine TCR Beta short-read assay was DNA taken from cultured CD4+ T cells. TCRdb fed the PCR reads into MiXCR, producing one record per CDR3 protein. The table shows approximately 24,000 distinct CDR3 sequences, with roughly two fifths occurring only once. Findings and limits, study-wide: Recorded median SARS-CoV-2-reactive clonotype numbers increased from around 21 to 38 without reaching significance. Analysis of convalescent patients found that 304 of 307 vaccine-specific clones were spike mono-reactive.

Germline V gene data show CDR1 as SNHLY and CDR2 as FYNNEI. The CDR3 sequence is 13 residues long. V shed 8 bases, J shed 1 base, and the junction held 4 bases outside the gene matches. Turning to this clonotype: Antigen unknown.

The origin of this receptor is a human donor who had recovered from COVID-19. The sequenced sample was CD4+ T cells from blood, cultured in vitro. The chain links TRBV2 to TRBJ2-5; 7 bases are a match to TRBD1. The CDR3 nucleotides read TGTGCCAGCCAGGGACAGCCCCAAGAGACCCAGTACTTC. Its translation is CASQGQPQETQYF.